The TCR beta chain described here comes from a study of a mutant IDH1 vaccine in newly diagnosed glioma. Of note for this clone: Its matching antigen is unknown.

The sample's time point: week 11, during vaccination. A 20-mer mutant IDH1 peptide at 300 ug was injected subcutaneously with topical imiquimod. The germline V gene encodes CDR1 SGHTA and CDR2 FQGNSA. This CDR3 contains 16 residues. The V and J ends lost 4 bases and 8 bases, in that order; junction bases with no gene match: 14. The method was immunoSEQ multiplex PCR; TCRdb's version includes in-frame clones alone and lacks a portion of them. Altogether about 24,000 clones are present, 70% to 80% being singletons, with the ten largest covering around 7.5%. This sequence originates from a man aged 40-49 years with glioma. V usage is TRBV7-2 and J usage is TRBJ2-4; 7 bases match TRBD2. Specimen: PBMCs, collected from a glioma patient whose treatment included an IDH1 peptide vaccine. The CDR3 DNA follows: TGTGCCAGCAGCTCCGACGCGAGCGGGGCTGGAGACATTCAGTACTTC. This encodes CASSSDASGAGDIQYF. The complete variable domain, with remaining parts taken from reference TRBV7-2 and TRBJ2-4, reads GAGVSQSPSNKVTEKGKDVELRCDPISGHTALYWYRQSLGQGLEFLIYFQGNSAPDKSGLPSDRFSAERTGGSVSTLTIQRTQQEDSAVYLCASSSDASGAGDIQYFGAGTRLSVL.